Below, 25 T cell receptor beta chains from the same sample are listed, as sequenced in a study of control samples from healthy donors and cancer patients. The repertoire was sequenced with immunoSEQ multiplex PCR; TCRdb's copy has only in-frame clones and lacks some. The sample holds under 150,000 clones, under 90% seen once. Material: PBMCs. These receptors were collected from a man between 50 and 59 years old with head and neck cancer.

The chain is built from TRBV7-9 and TRBJ1-4; tentative D call: TRBD1 (5 bases). The CDR3 runs 13 residues. Trimming shortened V by 2 bases and J by 8 bases, and 9 bases separated the two germline ends. Germline-derived CDR1 and CDR2 are SEHNR and FQNEAQ (reference sequence). The CDR3 sequence: CASSLWGNEKLFF. The DNA for the CDR3 is TGTGCCAGCAGCTTATGGGGGAACGAAAAACTGTTTTTT. Full variable domain (remainder filled in from reference TRBV7-9 and TRBJ1-4): DTGVSQNPRHKITKRGQNVTFRCDPISEHNRLYWYRQTLGQGPEFLTYFQNEAQLEKSRLLSDRFSAERPKGSFSTLEIQRTEQGDSAMYLCASSLWGNEKLFFGSGTQLSVL.

This chain links TRBV5-1 with TRBJ2-5; D remains ambiguous. The CDR3 length is 15 residues. Looked up from germline, CDR1 is SGHRS and CDR2 is YFSETQ. Between the trimmed V and J ends, which lost 0 bases and 3 bases, there was a span of 12 bases. The CDR3 DNA reads TGCGCCAGCAGCTTGGCGGAGAGACTTAAAGAGACCCAGTACTTC. Its translation is CASSLAERLKETQYF.

The V and J genes are TRBV2 and TRBJ1-1; D is uncertain. V was shortened by 7 bases and J by 0 bases, with 27 bases between the two germline ends. Germline-derived CDR1 and CDR2 are SNHLY and FYNNEI. The CDR3 sequence is 19 residues long. The CDR3 DNA sequence: TGTGCCAGCACTTTAGGCCCCAGAATTGGGTCAACCATGAACACTGAAGCTTTCTTT. It translates to CASTLGPRIGSTMNTEAFF.

For the CDR3, the DNA is TGTGCCAGCACCGTAACGTTGCAGCCCCAGCATTTT. This codes for CASTVTLQPQHF. The rearrangement joins TRBV28 to TRBJ1-5; unclear D gene. This CDR3 is built from 12 residues. Trimming pared 7 bases from V and 7 bases from J, leaving 11 bases between. Germline CDR1 MDHEN, CDR2 SYDVKM.

The V and J genes are TRBV7-2 and TRBJ2-2; 9 bases align to TRBD2. The ends lost 8 bases at V and 3 bases at J; junction bases unmatched: 7. The CDR3 runs 15 residues. Per germline, CDR1 SGHTA and CDR2 FQGNSA. DNA for the CDR3: TGTGCCAGCGGGTTCGGGACTAGCTACACCGGGGAGCTGTTTTTT. Encoded protein: CASGFGTSYTGELFF.

CDR3 DNA sequence: TGTGCCAGCAGCACCCGGGACGGAAAAACGCGGGAGCAGTACTTC. This codes for CASSTRDGKTREQYF. The V gene is TRBV21-1, the J gene TRBJ2-7. TRBV21-1 is described as a pseudogene. CDR3 length equals 15 residues.

DNA for the CDR3: TGTGCCAGCAGCTTAAAGACAGGGGGTGATATCACTGAAGCTTTCTTT. This codes for CASSLKTGGDITEAFF. This chain connects TRBV7-2 to TRBJ1-1; 9 nucleotides line up with TRBD1. The CDR3 has 16 residues. V dropped 2 bases and J dropped 4; count of bases not matched to a gene: 8. Germline CDR1 reads SGHTA; CDR2 reads FQGNSA.

The rearrangement uses TRBV2 and TRBJ2-7; D is ambiguous. V lost 3 bases and J 6 bases, leaving 12 bases between the germline ends. The CDR3 length is 13 residues. The V gene's germline CDR1 is SNHLY and CDR2 FYNNEI. Here the CDR3 reads CASSELPVGEQYF. Written as DNA, the CDR3 is TGTGCCAGCAGTGAGCTCCCTGTGGGCGAGCAGTACTTC.

V and J are TRBV29-1 and TRBJ1-2; TRBD1 might be the D (5 bases). Germline CDR1 SQVTM, CDR2 ANQGSEA. V dropped 4 bases and J dropped 3 bases, with 12 bases sitting between them. This CDR3 contains 13 residues. CDR3 sequence: CSVGIGRDYGYTF. The CDR3, as DNA: TGCAGCGTTGGAATCGGCAGGGACTATGGCTACACCTTC.

The chain is built from TRBV28 and TRBJ1-4; no clear D. Germline-derived CDR1 and CDR2 are MDHEN and SYDVKM. The ends were cut back, 7 bases at V and 0 bases at J, with 15 bases in the middle. The CDR3 consists of 16 residues. For the CDR3, the DNA is TGTGCCAGCACCGCCAGACTCTATGCAACTAATGAAAAACTGTTTTTT. This sequence encodes CASTARLYATNEKLFF.

The V gene is TRBV4-1, the J gene TRBJ2-2, with 8 bases lining up with TRBD1. Germline V gene data show CDR1 as MGHRA and CDR2 as YSYEKL. The CDR3 extends over 13 amino acids. V gave up 5 bases and J gave up 6 bases; unmatched junction bases: 2. In nucleotides, the CDR3 is TGCGCCAGCAGCGAACAGGGGGCCGGGGAGCTGTTTTTT. It encodes CASSEQGAGELFF.

This clone was found a few times. The rearrangement uses TRBV5-4 and TRBJ2-3; 10 positions agree with TRBD2. The CDR3 sequence is 16 residues long. J gave up 2 bases and V 4 bases, and 7 bases lay outside the gene matches. Germline V gives CDR1 SGHNT, CDR2 YYREEE (reference sequence). CDR3 region: CASSLLLAGPTDTQYF. The CDR3 nucleotides are TGTGCCAGCAGCCTTCTACTAGCGGGGCCCACAGATACGCAGTATTTT.

The CDR3 DNA sequence: TGTGCCAGCAGCGAGGGGACAGGGACCGCAGAAGCTTTCTTT. This sequence encodes CASSEGTGTAEAFF. The genes are TRBV9 and TRBJ1-1; 9 nucleotides align to TRBD1. The ends lost 3 bases at V and 8 bases at J; junction bases unmatched: 8. The CDR3 runs 14 residues. CDR1 and CDR2 from the germline V gene are SGDLS and YYNGEE.

This clone was observed once. The chain is built from TRBV21-1 and TRBJ2-1; the table calls TRBD1, which could not be checked here. TRBV21-1 constitutes a pseudogene. The CDR3 is made up of 17 amino acids. CDR3 protein: CASSTEPAGNTGDEQFF. The CDR3 bases are TGTGCCAGCAGTACGGAGCCCGCGGGCAATACAGGGGATGAGCAGTTCTTC.

This chain joins TRBV5-1 and TRBJ2-3, with D possibly being TRBD2 (5 bases). V shed 2 bases and J shed 4 bases, with 14 bases lying between them. Per the germline V gene, CDR1 is SGHRS and CDR2 is YFSETQ. The CDR3 spans 15 residues. This chain's CDR3 is CASSFGGGMADTQYF. The CDR3 DNA is TGCGCCAGCAGCTTCGGAGGTGGGATGGCAGATACGCAGTATTTT.

The genes are TRBV27 and TRBJ2-2, with D possibly being TRBD2 (6 bases). The CDR3 sequence is 14 residues long. In germline, CDR1 is MNHEY, CDR2 SMNVEV (reference sequence). V lost 5 bases and J 2 bases, leaving 9 bases between the germline ends. CDR3 in DNA: TGTGCCAGCAGTGGCGGGATAAACACCGGGGAGCTGTTTTTT. It specifies CASSGGINTGELFF.

This sequence joins TRBV19 and TRBJ2-3; 12 nucleotides align to TRBD2. J gave up 1 base and V 7 bases, and 3 bases lay outside the gene matches. The CDR3 covers 15 residues. Germline V gene data show CDR1 as LNHDA and CDR2 as SQIVND (reference sequence). The CDR3 nucleotides read TGTGCCAGTACCAGACTAGCGGGGGGCACAGATACGCAGTATTTT. It translates to CASTRLAGGTDTQYF.

The rearrangement uses TRBV4-2 and TRBJ1-5; TRBD1 is a possible D gene (5 bases). CDR1 and CDR2 from the germline V gene are LGHNA and YNFKEQ. The CDR3 runs 15 residues. Trimming stripped 0 bases from V and 4 bases from J, with 10 bases between. The CDR3, as DNA: TGTGCCAGCAGCCAAGAGTCCAGGGCTAATCAGCCCCAGCATTTT. The encoded protein is CASSQESRANQPQHF.

The chain couples TRBV18 to TRBJ2-1; D may correspond to TRBD1 or TRBD2 (5 bases each). Trimming took off 3 bases at V and 0 bases at J, with 12 bases between the two ends. This CDR3 contains 16 residues. Germline V lookup: CDR1 KGHSH, CDR2 LQKENI. CDR3 DNA: TGTGCCAGCTCACCTGCCGGGGCGGGCTCCTACAATGAGCAGTTCTTC. Its protein product is CASSPAGAGSYNEQFF.

CDR3 in amino acids: CASSQTDQPQHF. CDR3 in DNA: TGTGCCAGCAGCCAGACCGACCAGCCCCAGCATTTT. The rearrangement joins TRBV3-1 (or the pseudogene TRBV3-2) to TRBJ1-5; D is ambiguous. The CDR3 sequence is 12 residues long. Germline-derived CDR1 and CDR2 are LGHDT and YNNKEL (reference sequence). V was shortened by 3 bases and J by 7 bases, with 7 bases between the two germline ends.

The chain links TRBV11-2 to TRBJ1-2, with D unresolved. This CDR3 contains 13 residues. The V gene's germline CDR1 is SGHAT and CDR2 FQNNGV. The V end lost 5 bases, the J end lost 6 bases, and 13 bases lay between the germline ends. In nucleotides, the CDR3 is TGTGCCAGCAGCGCCGTTGGGGAGGATGGCTACACCTTC. Amino acid sequence: CASSAVGEDGYTF.

The chain recombines TRBV9 with TRBJ1-6, with unresolved D. Germline V gene lookup returns CDR1 SGDLS and CDR2 YYNGEE. The CDR3 is 13 residues long. The ends were cut back, 3 bases at V and 9 bases at J, with 10 bases in the middle. CDR3 in DNA: TGTGCCAGCAGCGGAGACGCGGGTTCACCCCTCCACTTT. This encodes CASSGDAGSPLHF.

This chain links TRBV18 with TRBJ2-7; TRBD1 or TRBD2 may be the D gene (5 bases each). Germline CDR1 is KGHSH and CDR2 is LQKENI. This CDR3 has 15 amino acids. V shed 0 bases and J shed 0 bases, with 9 bases lying between them. The CDR3 loop reads CASSPPGTYSYEQYF. The CDR3 bases are TGTGCCAGCTCACCACCGGGGACCTACTCCTACGAGCAGTACTTC.

This clone was detected once. This sequence joins TRBV7-9 and TRBJ1-5; D gene uncertain. Germline values: CDR1 SEHNR, CDR2 FQNEAQ (reference sequence). This CDR3 region has 12 residues. Trimming removed 5 bases from V and 3 bases from J, with 5 bases in between. CDR3 nucleotides: TGTGCCAGCAGCGGGAACAATCAGCCCCAGCATTTT. Translation: CASSGNNQPQHF.

The chain uses TRBV29-1 and TRBJ2-5; D assignment may be TRBD1 or TRBD2 (6 bases each). Deletions cut 8 bases from V and 9 bases from J, with 22 bases between. The CDR3 totals 13 residues. The germline gives CDR1 SQVTM, CDR2 ANQGSEA. The CDR3 here is CSLQDGGRGAQYF. The CDR3 DNA follows: TGCAGCTTACAAGACGGGGGTAGGGGGGCCCAGTACTTC. Filled out from reference TRBV29-1 and TRBJ2-5, the complete variable domain reads SAVISQKPSRDICQRGTSLTIQCQVDSQVTMMFWYRQQPGQSLTLIATANQGSEATYESGFVIDKFPISRPNLTFSTLTVSNMSPEDSSIYLCSLQDGGRGAQYFGPGTRLLVL.